This T cell receptor (beta chain) was sequenced during a study of T cell repertoires in cytomegalovirus infection. Each CDR3 protein is one row after TCRdb ran MiXCR on the reads. The sample consists of 200,000 to 250,000 distinct CDR3 sequences, around 6.6% of them appearing once. V lost 2 bases to trimming and J lost 4 bases, with 17 bases between them. CDR1 and CDR2 from the germline V gene are MNHEY and SVGAGI. This CDR3 has 16 amino acids. This clonotype was observed many times. The chain uses TRBV6-5 and TRBJ1-1; D may be TRBD1 (6 bases). The specimen sequenced was PBMCs. The sequence was collected from a human donor in good health (CMV status not recorded). Some clones in this sample may be carry-over from other donors' samples. CDR3 residues: CASSYGLGAGVTEAFF. CDR3 DNA: TGTGCCAGCAGTTACGGGCTGGGGGCCGGAGTCACTGAAGCTTTCTTT.